The 23 T cell receptor beta chains in this list originate from one sample, sequenced in a study of T-cell reconstitution after alpha-beta-depleted transplantation in children. Unique molecular identifiers were used to barcode this TCRbeta library. TCRdb used MiXCR to reprocess the PCR reads, holding one entry per CDR3 protein. The data contain hundreds of thousands of distinct CDR3 sequences, roughly a tenth of them seen just once; the ten biggest clones take up less than 5%. This specimen consisted of PBMCs from the stem cell graft donor, obtained from the stem cell graft. The receptors were sampled from a human donor who donated a stem cell graft to a child with acute myeloid leukemia.

The chain couples TRBV20-1 to TRBJ1-5, with TRBD1 identical over 7 bases. Germline lookup yields CDR1 DFQATT and CDR2 SNEGSKA (reference sequence). The CDR3 length is 15 residues. V lost 6 bases, J lost 6 bases, and 14 bases stayed unmatched. The DNA of the CDR3 is TGCAGTGCGATTTATCAGGGGGGCTGGGGTCAGCCCCAGCATTTT. Amino acid sequence: CSAIYQGGWGQPQHF.

This clonotype was picked up many times. The chain combines TRBV11-2 with TRBJ1-1, with 9 positions matching TRBD1. After removal of 5 bases from V and 0 bases from J, the junction contained 13 bases not matched to a gene. Germline CDR1 and CDR2: SGHAT and FQNNGV. This CDR3 comprises 18 residues. The CDR3 spells CASSTGTGWDPMNTEAFF. For the CDR3, the DNA is TGTGCCAGCAGCACGGGGACAGGGTGGGACCCAATGAACACTGAAGCTTTCTTT.

This clonotype has a count of ten or more. The rearrangement uses TRBV20-1 and TRBJ2-7; 11 positions agree with TRBD2. The germline V gene has CDR1 DFQATT and CDR2 SNEGSKA (reference sequence). V shed 1 base and J 0 bases; nucleotides not matched to a gene: 2. The length of the CDR3 is 15 residues. The CDR3: CSARGLAGNSYEQYF. CDR3 coding DNA: TGCAGTGCTAGAGGACTAGCGGGGAACTCCTACGAGCAGTACTTC.

This sequence joins TRBV6-1 and TRBJ2-7; D may be TRBD1 or TRBD2 (5 bases each). Germline V CDR1 and CDR2: MNHNS, SASEGT. Trimming took off 4 bases at V and 7 bases at J, with 14 bases between the two ends. CDR3 size: 13 residues. CDR3 sequence reads: CASSAGTAGEQYF. CDR3 DNA sequence: TGTGCCAGCAGTGCGGGGACCGCAGGGGAGCAGTACTTC.

This clonotype was recorded many times. The rearrangement uses TRBV4-3 and TRBJ2-1; 8 bases agree with TRBD1. The CDR3 has 18 residues. CDR1 is LGHNA and CDR2 is YSLEER in the germline V gene. V was clipped by 0 bases and J by 7 bases; unmatched bases: 14. Here the CDR3 DNA reads TGCGCCAGCAGCCAAGATCCTTTTGGACAGGGTAACGGTAATGAGCAGTTCTTC. Protein sequence: CASSQDPFGQGNGNEQFF.

This clonotype was recorded many times. V gene TRBV11-2 combines with J gene TRBJ2-1, with TRBD1 matching over 12 bases. The junction had 13 bases not matched to a gene; V was cut back by 5 bases and J by 5 bases. Germline V gene lookup returns CDR1 SGHAT and CDR2 FQNNGV. The CDR3 spans 18 residues. CDR3 sequence (DNA): TGTGCCAGCAGCACAATCTTGTGGGGACAGGGGGCCAACAATGAGCAGTTCTTC. This encodes CASSTILWGQGANNEQFF.

V usage is TRBV20-1 and J usage is TRBJ2-3, with a possible D match to TRBD2 (6 bases). This CDR3 has 13 amino acids. V gave up 7 bases and J gave up 1 base, with 12 bases separating them. Looked up from germline, CDR1 is DFQATT and CDR2 is SNEGSKA (reference sequence). DNA of the CDR3: TGCAGTGGGGGGGAGGACCGCACAGATACGCAGTATTTT. Protein: CSGGEDRTDTQYF.

The V gene is TRBV28, the J gene TRBJ2-3, with 7 nucleotides matching TRBD2. V dropped 4 bases and J dropped 2; count of bases not matched to a gene: 6. There are 15 residues in the CDR3. Germline V CDR1 and CDR2: MDHEN, SYDVKM. CDR3 protein: CASSSPREATDTQYF. CDR3 DNA: TGTGCCAGCAGTTCCCCCCGGGAGGCCACAGATACGCAGTATTTT. Filled out from reference TRBV28 and TRBJ2-3, the complete variable domain reads DVKVTQSSRYLVKRTGEKVFLECVQDMDHENMFWYRQDPGLGLRLIYFSYDVKMKEKGDIPEGYSVSREKKERFSLILESASTNQTSMYLCASSSPREATDTQYFGPGTRLTVL.

In this sample, this clonotype turned up a few times. The rearrangement links TRBV28 to TRBJ1-1, with a possible D match to TRBD1 (6 bases). CDR1 and CDR2 (germline): MDHEN, SYDVKM. This CDR3 is built from 14 residues. V lost 6 bases, J lost 0 bases, and 11 bases lay in between. CDR3 residues: CASRDTGMNTEAFF. CDR3 nucleotide sequence: TGTGCCAGCAGGGATACAGGGATGAACACTGAAGCTTTCTTT.

V usage is TRBV6-4 and J usage is TRBJ2-3; 10 nucleotides line up with TRBD2. Trimming removed 11 bases from V and 2 bases from J; junction bases left unmatched: 13. The CDR3 consists of 16 residues. Germline V CDR1 and CDR2: MRHNA, SNTAGT. The chain's CDR3 is CASAALAGAHTDTQYF. The CDR3 DNA reads TGTGCCTCAGCGGCTCTAGCGGGAGCCCACACAGATACGCAGTATTTT.

This chain joins TRBV5-1 and TRBJ2-7; D gene uncertain. The V and J ends lost 3 bases and 0 bases respectively, with 7 bases between them. Germline loops: CDR1 SGHRS, CDR2 YFSETQ. The CDR3 has 13 amino acids. This CDR3 reads CASSSLSSYEQYF. The CDR3 bases are TGCGCCAGCAGCTCCTTGAGCTCCTACGAGCAGTACTTC. Combining the CDR3 with reference TRBV5-1 and TRBJ2-7 gives the whole variable domain KAGVTQTPRYLIKTRGQQVTLSCSPISGHRSVSWYQQTPGQGLQFLFEYFSETQRNKGNFPGRFSGRQFSNSRSEMNVSTLELGDSALYLCASSSLSSYEQYFGPGTRLTVT.

This clonotype was seen a few times. The chain joins TRBV30 to TRBJ2-7, with 7 bases that match TRBD1. CDR1 is GTSNPN and CDR2 is SVGIG in the germline V gene (reference sequence). The CDR3 length is 13 residues. V shed 0 bases and J 2 bases; nucleotides not matched to a gene: 1. The CDR3 sequence is CAWSVQGPYEQYF. The CDR3, as DNA: TGTGCCTGGAGTGTACAGGGGCCCTACGAGCAGTACTTC.

This clonotype was found a few times. This sequence joins TRBV28 and TRBJ2-1; 7 bases align to TRBD2. V was clipped by 7 bases and J by 7 bases; unmatched bases: 7. CDR3 length equals 13 residues. Germline CDR1 and CDR2: MDHEN and SYDVKM. The CDR3 nucleotides are TGTGCCAGCATTGGGGGGGGGTGGAATGAGCAGTTCTTC. This encodes CASIGGGWNEQFF. Based on the CDR3 plus reference TRBV28 and TRBJ2-1, the full variable domain is DVKVTQSSRYLVKRTGEKVFLECVQDMDHENMFWYRQDPGLGLRLIYFSYDVKMKEKGDIPEGYSVSREKKERFSLILESASTNQTSMYLCASIGGGWNEQFFGPGTRLTVL.

This clonotype has a count of ten or more. The chain couples TRBV7-9 to TRBJ2-7; TRBD2 matches at 11 bases. Looked up from germline, CDR1 is SEHNR and CDR2 is FQNEAQ (reference sequence). The junction had 3 bases not matched to a gene; V was cut back by 5 bases and J by 3 bases. This CDR3 has 14 amino acids. The CDR3 sequence: CASSRSGRGYEQYF. In DNA, the CDR3 is TGTGCCAGCAGCCGTAGCGGGAGGGGCTACGAGCAGTACTTC. The full variable domain, in which reference TRBV7-9 and TRBJ2-7 provide the parts outside the CDR3, is DTGVSQNPRHKITKRGQNVTFRCDPISEHNRLYWYRQTLGQGPEFLTYFQNEAQLEKSRLLSDRFSAERPKGSFSTLEIQRTEQGDSAMYLCASSRSGRGYEQYFGPGTRLTVT.

V is TRBV29-1 and J is TRBJ2-2, with D possibly TRBD2 on 5 matching bases. Germline V CDR1 and CDR2: SQVTM, ANQGSEA. Trimming removed 4 bases at V and 4 bases at J, with 16 bases between. This CDR3 is 15 amino acids long. Here the CDR3 reads CSVGVVRGPTGELFF. The DNA for the CDR3 is TGCAGCGTTGGTGTAGTCCGGGGTCCCACCGGGGAGCTGTTTTTT.

On this clonotype itself: The conserved phenylalanine or tryptophan normally closing the CDR3 is absent here, so this likely arose from a read error. The chain has TRBV5-1 and TRBJ2-1, with TRBD2 matching 11 bases. The V gene end was trimmed by 3 bases and the J gene end by 5 bases; junction bases not matched to a gene: 4. The length of the CDR3 is 15 residues. In germline, CDR1 is SGHRS, CDR2 YFSETQ. CDR3 DNA sequence: TGCGCCAGCAGCTCAGCTAGCGGGAGGCACAATGAGCAGTTCTCC. This sequence encodes CASSSASGRHNEQFS.

This clonotype turned up a few times. The J gene is TRBJ2-1, the V gene TRBV30; TRBD2 might be the D (6 bases). The CDR3 has 11 residues. Per the germline V gene, CDR1 is GTSNPN and CDR2 is SVGIG (reference sequence). Between the trimmed V and J ends, which lost 2 bases and 9 bases, there was a span of 8 bases. CDR3 DNA: TGTGCCTGGAGTCCCGGGGGTGAGCAGTTCTTC. The encoded protein is CAWSPGGEQFF.

This clonotype was detected a few times. V and J are TRBV12-3 or TRBV12-4 and TRBJ2-1, with D perhaps TRBD1 (6 bases). The CDR3 is 14 residues long. V lost 3 bases and J 5 bases, leaving 11 bases between the germline ends. This CDR3 is CASSFWDTNNEQFF. The CDR3 coding sequence is TGTGCCAGCAGTTTCTGGGACACCAACAATGAGCAGTTCTTC.

This clonotype turned up a few times. This chain links TRBV2 with TRBJ1-4; D is unresolved. The CDR3 covers 13 residues. The V end was cut by 3 bases, the J end by 7 bases, with 9 bases between. CDR1 SNHLY and CDR2 FYNNEI come from the germline V gene. The CDR3 sequence is CASSEGMREKLFF. The DNA for the CDR3 is TGTGCCAGCAGTGAGGGGATGCGTGAAAAACTGTTTTTT. Filled out from reference TRBV2 and TRBJ1-4, the complete variable domain reads EPEVTQTPSHQVTQMGQEVILRCVPISNHLYFYWYRQILGQKVEFLVSFYNNEISEKSEIFDDQFSVERPDGSNFTLKIRSTKLEDSAMYFCASSEGMREKLFFGSGTQLSVL.

This clonotype was counted a few times. The chain recombines TRBV7-2 with TRBJ2-1, with 12 bases fitting TRBD2. Per germline, CDR1 SGHTA and CDR2 FQGNSA. J lost 8 bases, V lost 5 bases, and 10 bases had no gene match. The CDR3 consists of 16 residues. CDR3 DNA: TGTGCCAGCAGCCGGAGACTAGCGGGAGTAAGGGATGAGCAGTTCTTC. Its translation: CASSRRLAGVRDEQFF.

This clonotype was observed a few times. The chain recombines TRBV11-1 with TRBJ2-7; 13 bases fit TRBD2. The CDR3 is 16 amino acids. The V gene end was trimmed by 5 bases and the J gene end by 0 bases; junction bases not matched to a gene: 4. Per the germline V gene, CDR1 is SGHAT and CDR2 is FQDESV (reference sequence). CDR3 DNA: TGTGCCAGCAGCCAAAGGACTAGCGGGAGCTCCTACGAGCAGTACTTC. It yields the protein CASSQRTSGSSYEQYF.

This clonotype was counted many times. This chain connects TRBV28 to TRBJ2-7; no clear D gene. Germline V gene lookup returns CDR1 MDHEN and CDR2 SYDVKM. V was pared by 1 base and J by 3 bases, with 1 base between. There are 11 residues in the CDR3. The CDR3 loop is CASSLFYEQYF. The CDR3 nucleotides read TGTGCCAGCAGTTTATTCTACGAGCAGTACTTC.

This clonotype appeared many times. V and J are TRBV4-3 and TRBJ2-7; unclear D gene. Trimming removed 0 bases at V and 0 bases at J, with 9 bases between. The CDR3 sequence is 15 residues long. CDR1 and CDR2 (germline): LGHNA, YSLEER. The CDR3 loop reads CASSQDWRSSYEQYF. In DNA form, the CDR3 reads TGCGCCAGCAGCCAAGATTGGCGGAGCTCCTACGAGCAGTACTTC.